The rows below give T cell receptor beta chains drawn from one sample of a study of blood T cell repertoires in COVID-19. Repertoires were generated with immunoSEQ multiplex PCR, while TCRdb's copy carries only in-frame clones and drops some. The sample shows some 330,000 clones, around nine tenths of them seen only once. Sequencing used peripheral blood. The receptor source for this set is a woman in her forties or fifties with active or convalescent COVID-19. Each CDR3 is given with its conserved first and last residue. A D gene is named only where the DNA matches it firmly. Rows give clone size only sometimes, using once, few, many, or a class for an expanded clone.

abundance	d_gene	j_gene	v_gene	CDR3nt	CDR3aa
.	.	TRBJ1-2	TRBV4-3	TGCGCCAGCAGCCAATACAGGGAAAACTATGGCTACACCTTC	CASSQYRENYGYTF
.	.	TRBJ1-1	TRBV30	TGTGCCTGGAGCGCCAGATCGATTGAAGCTTTCTTT	CAWSARSIEAFF
.	.	TRBJ2-5	TRBV28	TGTGCCAGCACCAATGGGGGCGAAGCTAAGACCCAGTACTTC	CASTNGGEAKTQYF
.	TRBD1	TRBJ1-1	TRBV4-2	TGTGCCAGCAGCCACCTGAGGGGGCTAGACACTGAAGCTTTCTTT	CASSHLRGLDTEAFF
once	.	TRBJ1-2	TRBV5-5	TGTGCCAGCAGCCCTGCTGACGGGAAAAACTATGGCTACACCTTC	CASSPADGKNYGYTF
.	.	TRBJ1-6	TRBV18	TGTGCCAGCTCACCTCAAAGGAGCTCCTATAATTCACCCCTCCACTTT	CASSPQRSSYNSPLHF
.	.	TRBJ1-1	TRBV7-9	TGTGCCAGCAGCTTATCGGGGATTCGGGCTGAAGCTTTCTTT	CASSLSGIRAEAFF
.	.	TRBJ1-1	TRBV19	TGTGCCAGTAGTCCCCTGATGGGGCACACTGAAGCTTTCTTT	CASSPLMGHTEAFF
.	.	TRBJ2-7	TRBV30	TGTGCCTGGAGTGGGGGCAGGGGGGATTCAGTAAAGCAGTACTTC	CAWSGGRGDSVKQYF
.	TRBD1	TRBJ1-1	TRBV7-2	TGTGCCAGCAGCCCTCTCCAGGGGGGCACTGAAGCTTTCTTT	CASSPLQGGTEAFF
.	.	TRBJ2-2	TRBV10-3	TGTGCCATCAGATTGATTGAGGTCGGGGAGCTGTTTTTT	CAIRLIEVGELFF
once	.	TRBJ1-5	TRBV7-8	TGTGCCAGCAGCTTCCAGGGGAATCAGCCCCAGCATTTT	CASSFQGNQPQHF
.	.	TRBJ2-7	TRBV21-1	TGTGCCAGCAGCAAACCCTACCTCCGGGACAGGGCCTACGAGCAGTACTTC	CASSKPYLRDRAYEQYF
.	TRBD1	TRBJ1-2	TRBV11-2	TGTGCCAGCAGCTACGGACAGGTCTATGGCTACACCTTC	CASSYGQVYGYTF
.	TRBD1	TRBJ1-4	TRBV2	TGTGCCAGCAGTGATCCCCTAGGACAGGGCATGGAAGAAAAACTGTTTTTT	CASSDPLGQGMEEKLFF
.	.	TRBJ1-6	TRBV4-1	TGCGCCAGCAGCCCCCTGGGCACGCACCTTTCACCCCTCCACTTT	CASSPLGTHLSPLHF
.	.	TRBJ2-7	TRBV7-2	TGTGCCAGCAGCTTTCAGGGATTTGGCGAGCAGTACTTC	CASSFQGFGEQYF
.	.	TRBJ2-7	TRBV4-3	TGCGCCAGCAGCCAAGATAGGGGATACTACGAGCAGTACTTC	CASSQDRGYYEQYF
.	TRBD2	TRBJ2-5	TRBV2	TGTGCCACAAGAGGCGGGGGAAACCAAGAGACCCAGTACTTC	CATRGGGNQETQYF
.	TRBD2	TRBJ2-7	TRBV2	TGTGCCAGCAGTACACTAGCGGGAGACATCTCCTACGAGCAGTACTTC	CASSTLAGDISYEQYF
.	.	TRBJ1-2	TRBV6-2/TRBV6-3	TGTGCCAGCAGTCCGGCAGGGTTCGCTGGCTACACCTTC	CASSPAGFAGYTF
.	.	TRBJ2-2	TRBV18	TGTGCCAGCTCACCACAACAGGGAAACACCGGGGAGCTGTTTTTT	CASSPQQGNTGELFF
.	TRBD1	TRBJ1-1	TRBV19	TGTGCCAGTAGTACAACAGGGGGCATATTAAAGAACACTGAAGCTTTCTTT	CASSTTGGILKNTEAFF
.	.	TRBJ1-2	TRBV27	TGTGCCAGCAGTTTCCGAGGGGGAACTAACTATGGCTACACCTTC	CASSFRGGTNYGYTF
.	TRBD2	TRBJ2-2	TRBV7-3	TGTGCCAGCAGCGAACGGACTAGCTCGAACACCGGGGAGCTGTTTTTT	CASSERTSSNTGELFF
.	.	TRBJ2-5	TRBV18	TGTGCCAGCTCCCCGGGCGGGGTCGAGACCCAGTACTTC	CASSPGGVETQYF
.	TRBD2	TRBJ2-1	TRBV24-1	TGTGCCACCACTTCAGCGGGAGTCTCCTACAATGAGCAGTTCTTC	CATTSAGVSYNEQFF
.	.	TRBJ1-6	TRBV12-3/TRBV12-4	TGTGCCAGCACCCTCCAGGGGAATTCACCCCTCCACTTT	CASTLQGNSPLHF
.	TRBD2	TRBJ2-7	TRBV11-1	TGTGCCAGCAGCTTAGGGACTAGGGGCGAGCAGTACTTC	CASSLGTRGEQYF
.	.	TRBJ2-7	TRBV10-3	TGTGCCATCAGTGAGAGGGAGACCTACGAGCAGTACTTC	CAISERETYEQYF
.	.	TRBJ1-4	TRBV30	TGTGCCTGGAGAATACAGGGAAGGGGAGAAAAACTGTTTTTT	CAWRIQGRGEKLFF
.	TRBD1	TRBJ2-7	TRBV25-1	TGTGCCAGCAGTGAATCACTTGGGACAGGATCCCCCTACGAGCAGTACTTC	CASSESLGTGSPYEQYF
.	.	TRBJ1-2	TRBV25-1	TGTGCCAGCAGTGATCCGGCGAGGCGCGGCTACACCTTC	CASSDPARRGYTF
.	.	TRBJ2-5	TRBV11-2	TGTGCCAGCAGCTTACTCCGGAGAGAGACCCAGTACTTC	CASSLLRRETQYF
.	.	TRBJ1-1	TRBV11-2	TGTGCCAGCAGCTTAGTGCCGCTCTTGGCAGGGATGAACACTGAAGCTTTCTTT	CASSLVPLLAGMNTEAFF
.	.	TRBJ1-2	TRBV6-5	TGTGCCAGCAGGCTCCCGGGTGGTGGAAGGGGAGGCTACACCTTC	CASRLPGGGRGGYTF
.	.	TRBJ2-7	TRBV28	TGTGCCAGCACCCGGGGTGGGGGGTACGAGCAGTACTTC	CASTRGGGYEQYF
.	TRBD1	TRBJ2-7	TRBV29-1	TGCAGCGTTTTGGGACAGGACAACTCCTACGAGCAGTACTTC	CSVLGQDNSYEQYF
few	TRBD2	TRBJ2-7	TRBV6-2/TRBV6-3	TGTGCCAGCAGTTACCGGTCTAGCGGGAGGAATGAGCAGTACTTC	CASSYRSSGRNEQYF
once	TRBD2	TRBJ2-1	TRBV19	TGTGCCAGTAGTCTTCTAGCGGGAATCAATGAGCAGTTCTTC	CASSLLAGINEQFF
once	.	TRBJ1-6	TRBV30	TGTGCCTGGAGTTACGACACGTTGAATTCACCCCTCCACTTT	CAWSYDTLNSPLHF
.	.	TRBJ2-7	TRBV19	TGTGCCAGCTCTTCGCGCACCTACGAGCAGTACTTC	CASSSRTYEQYF
.	.	TRBJ1-5	TRBV20-1	TGCAGTGCTAGTTCGGTAAGGGGGTTTAATCAGCCCCAGCATTTT	CSASSVRGFNQPQHF
.	.	TRBJ1-1	TRBV4-2	TGTGCCAGCAGCCAGGGAGGCAACACTGAAGCTTTCTTT	CASSQGGNTEAFF